These 8 T cell receptor beta chains came from one sample sequenced in a study of cytomegalovirus exposure and HLA in healthy donors. PCR used 60 Vbeta primers and 13 Jbeta primers. Sequenced by immunoSEQ multiplex PCR; TCRdb stores in-frame clones only, minus some. The specimen's table records fewer than 200,000 clones. The source material was PBMCs. These receptors were taken from a woman in her fifties or sixties in good health and CMV-seronegative.

V gene TRBV2 combines with J gene TRBJ1-1, with D tentatively TRBD1 (5 bases). The CDR3 sequence is 12 residues long. Trimming cost V 8 bases and J 2 bases, with 9 bases left between them. Germline loops: CDR1 SNHLY, CDR2 FYNNEI. The DNA of the CDR3 is TGTGCCAGCGGCGGGACCAACACTGAAGCTTTCTTT. This encodes CASGGTNTEAFF.

The CDR3 loop is CASSVGGFRDSYNEQFF. CDR3 bases: TGTGCCAGCAGCGTAGGGGGGTTCCGGGACAGTTACAATGAGCAGTTCTTC. The chain has TRBV9 and TRBJ2-1; 7 bases match TRBD1. This CDR3 is built from 17 residues. Germline V gene sequence: CDR1 SGDLS, CDR2 YYNGEE. With V trimmed by 0 bases and J by 4 bases, 10 bases remained unmatched. The variable domain in full, completed from reference TRBV9 and TRBJ2-1, reads DSGVTQTPKHLITATGQRVTLRCSPRSGDLSVYWYQQSLDQGLQFLIQYYNGEERAKGNILERFSAQQFPDLHSELNLSSLELGDSALYFCASSVGGFRDSYNEQFFGPGTRLTVL.

The chain joins TRBV27 to TRBJ2-7; TRBD2 matches at 9 bases. Germline CDR1 reads MNHEY; CDR2 reads SMNVEV (reference sequence). The V gene end was trimmed by 3 bases and the J gene end by 1 base; junction bases not matched to a gene: 4. This CDR3 is built from 15 residues. The CDR3 loop reads CASSFGSGSSYEQYF. In DNA, the CDR3 is TGTGCCAGCAGTTTTGGTAGCGGGAGTTCCTACGAGCAGTACTTC.

The chain uses TRBV25-1 and TRBJ1-5; D remains unclear. Trimming pared 3 bases from V and 0 bases from J, leaving 9 bases between. Germline V gene lookup returns CDR1 MGHDK and CDR2 SYGVNS. The CDR3 is 15 amino acids. This chain's CDR3 is CASSESTGSNQPQHF. Written as DNA, the CDR3 is TGTGCCAGCAGTGAGTCGACGGGTAGCAATCAGCCCCAGCATTTT. Using reference TRBV25-1 and TRBJ1-5 for the parts outside the CDR3, the full variable domain is EADIYQTPRYLVIGTGKKITLECSQTMGHDKMYWYQQDPGMELHLIHYSYGVNSTEKGDLSSESTVSRIRTEHFPLTLESARPSHTSQYLCASSESTGSNQPQHFGDGTRLSIL.

The gene calls are TRBV28 and TRBJ1-1; no clear D gene. The CDR3 is 13 residues long. Trimming pared 3 bases from V and 5 bases from J, leaving 10 bases between. Germline lookup yields CDR1 MDHEN and CDR2 SYDVKM. The CDR3 spells CASSFSTRTEAFF. In DNA form, the CDR3 reads TGTGCCAGCAGTTTTTCCACGCGAACTGAAGCTTTCTTT.

The V call is TRBV7-7, the J call TRBJ2-1; a weak D match, TRBD1 (6 bases). Germline CDR1 is SSHAT and CDR2 is FNYEAQ (reference sequence). The V and J ends lost 4 bases and 3 bases respectively, with 13 bases between them. This CDR3 has 15 residues. The CDR3 is CASSWGPVGYNEQFF. CDR3 nucleotide sequence: TGTGCCAGCAGCTGGGGGCCAGTAGGCTACAATGAGCAGTTCTTC.

The V call is TRBV6-5, the J call TRBJ1-2; D is perhaps TRBD1 (5 bases). The CDR3 is 13 amino acids. Germline V CDR1 and CDR2: MNHEY, SVGAGI. V lost 4 bases, J lost 8 bases, and 14 bases lay in between. The CDR3 is CASSWGRATGYTF. Written as DNA, the CDR3 is TGTGCCAGCAGTTGGGGCAGGGCGACCGGCTACACCTTC.

V usage is TRBV11-2 and J usage is TRBJ2-1; no clear D gene. Germline V gene data show CDR1 as SGHAT and CDR2 as FQNNGV. The CDR3 contains 13 residues. Trimming removed 7 bases from V and 7 bases from J, with 14 bases in between. The CDR3 DNA sequence: TGTGCCAGCACCCTAGGCACCGTGAATGAGCAGTTCTTC. It translates to CASTLGTVNEQFF.